These 5 T cell receptor beta chains share one sample of origin, sequenced in a study of blood T cell repertoires in COVID-19. Measured with immunoSEQ multiplex PCR; TCRdb has only the in-frame clones, and not every one. The sample consists of roughly 260,000 clones, about 91% of them appearing once. Sequenced input: PBMCs or T cells enriched from blood (not recorded which). The receptor source for this set is a human donor in a cohort exposed to, infected with or recovered from COVID-19 (not recorded which). The donor label of this sample is uncertain.

V gene TRBV24-1 combines with J gene TRBJ1-5, with TRBD1 identical over 7 bases. The CDR3 loop spans 19 amino acids. V dropped 5 bases and J dropped 4; count of bases not matched to a gene: 19. Germline CDR1 and CDR2: KGHDR and SFDVKD. The CDR3 DNA reads TGTGCCACCAGTGCCCTCCCCTCGGACAGGTCTACGGGGAATCAGCCCCAGCATTTT. This gives the protein CATSALPSDRSTGNQPQHF.

The CDR3 sequence is CASSKGPGGKLYEQYF. The CDR3, as DNA: TGTGCCAGCAGCAAAGGTCCGGGGGGAAAACTCTACGAGCAGTACTTC. V gene TRBV21-1 combines with J gene TRBJ2-7; TRBD2, the table's D call, was not compared with the DNA. TRBV21-1 is assigned pseudogene status. The CDR3 totals 16 residues.

The chain employs TRBV12-3 or TRBV12-4 and TRBJ1-4, with D possibly being TRBD1 (6 bases). The CDR3 is made up of 11 amino acids. With 5 bases removed from V and 14 bases from J, the gap between germline ends came to 12 bases. CDR3 in amino acids: CASSQTDRLFF. The DNA for the CDR3 is TGTGCCAGCAGTCAAACAGACAGGCTGTTTTTT.

This clone appeared once. This chain joins TRBV7-9 and TRBJ1-1, with 7 bases that match TRBD1. Germline values: CDR1 SEHNR, CDR2 FQNEAQ (reference sequence). The CDR3 is made up of 14 amino acids. The J segment lost 5 bases and the V segment lost 1 base, leaving 4 bases of the junction unmatched. The CDR3 coding sequence is TGTGCCAGCAGCTTAGAGGGGGCACGGACTGAAGCTTTCTTT. It yields the protein CASSLEGARTEAFF.

Here the CDR3 DNA reads TGTGCCAGCAGCTTCGGGGTGGACGAGCAGTACTTC. Residues: CASSFGVDEQYF. The chain uses TRBV5-4 and TRBJ2-7; D is perhaps TRBD2 (5 bases). V dropped 2 bases and J dropped 5 bases, with 8 bases sitting between them. The CDR3 loop spans 12 amino acids. Germline lookup yields CDR1 SGHNT and CDR2 YYREEE (reference sequence).